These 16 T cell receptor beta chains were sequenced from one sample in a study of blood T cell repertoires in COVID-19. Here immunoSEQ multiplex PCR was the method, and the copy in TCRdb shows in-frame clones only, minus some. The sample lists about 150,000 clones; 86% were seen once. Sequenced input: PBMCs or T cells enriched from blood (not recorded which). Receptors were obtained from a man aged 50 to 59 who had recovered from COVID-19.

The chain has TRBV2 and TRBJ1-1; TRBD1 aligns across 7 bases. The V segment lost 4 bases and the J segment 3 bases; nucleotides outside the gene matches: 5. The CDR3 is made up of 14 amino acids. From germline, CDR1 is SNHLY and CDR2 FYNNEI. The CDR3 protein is CASSGTGGDTEAFF. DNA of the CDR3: TGTGCCAGCAGTGGGACAGGAGGGGACACTGAAGCTTTCTTT.

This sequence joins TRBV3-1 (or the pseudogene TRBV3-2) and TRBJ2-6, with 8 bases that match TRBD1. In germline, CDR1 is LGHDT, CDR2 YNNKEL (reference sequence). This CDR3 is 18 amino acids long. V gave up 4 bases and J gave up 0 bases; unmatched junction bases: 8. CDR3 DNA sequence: TGTGCCAGCAGCCGTTCGACAGGGGCGCTCTCTGGGGCCAACGTCCTGACTTTC. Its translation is CASSRSTGALSGANVLTF.

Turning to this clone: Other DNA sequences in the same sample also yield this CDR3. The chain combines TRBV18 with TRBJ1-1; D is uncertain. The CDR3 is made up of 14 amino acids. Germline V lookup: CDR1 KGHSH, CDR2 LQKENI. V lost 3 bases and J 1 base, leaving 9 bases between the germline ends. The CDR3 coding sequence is TGTGCCAGCTCACCTAAAACCGGGAACACTGAAGCTTTCTTT. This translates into CASSPKTGNTEAFF.

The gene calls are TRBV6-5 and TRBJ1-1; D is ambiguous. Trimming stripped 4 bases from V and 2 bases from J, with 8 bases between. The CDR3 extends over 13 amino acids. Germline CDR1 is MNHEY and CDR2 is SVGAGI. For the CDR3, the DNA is TGTGCCAGCAGTTTCACAGCCAACACTGAAGCTTTCTTT. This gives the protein CASSFTANTEAFF.

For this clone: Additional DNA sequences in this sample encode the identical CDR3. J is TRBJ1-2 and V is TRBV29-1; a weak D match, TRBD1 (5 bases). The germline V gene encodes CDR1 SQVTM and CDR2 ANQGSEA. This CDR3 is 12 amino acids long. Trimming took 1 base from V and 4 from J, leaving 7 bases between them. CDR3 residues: CSVEGGGYGYTF. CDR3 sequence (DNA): TGCAGCGTTGAAGGGGGGGGCTATGGCTACACCTTC.

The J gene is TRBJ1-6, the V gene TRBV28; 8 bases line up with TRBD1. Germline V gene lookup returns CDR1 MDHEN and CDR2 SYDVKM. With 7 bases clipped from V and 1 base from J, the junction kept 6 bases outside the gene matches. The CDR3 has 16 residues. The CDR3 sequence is CASIRQGFSYNSPLHF. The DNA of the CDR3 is TGTGCCAGCATTAGACAGGGGTTTTCCTATAATTCACCCCTCCACTTT. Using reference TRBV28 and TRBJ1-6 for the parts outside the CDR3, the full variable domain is DVKVTQSSRYLVKRTGEKVFLECVQDMDHENMFWYRQDPGLGLRLIYFSYDVKMKEKGDIPEGYSVSREKKERFSLILESASTNQTSMYLCASIRQGFSYNSPLHFGNGTRLTVT.

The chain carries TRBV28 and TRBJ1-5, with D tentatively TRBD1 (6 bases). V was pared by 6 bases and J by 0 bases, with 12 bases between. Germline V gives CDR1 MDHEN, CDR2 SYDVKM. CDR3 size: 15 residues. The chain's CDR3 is CASRYGTLSNQPQHF. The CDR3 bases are TGTGCCAGCAGATACGGGACACTTAGCAATCAGCCCCAGCATTTT.

CDR3 DNA sequence: TGTGCCAGCAGGTACAGACAGGGGACAAAGGATGAGCAGTTCTTC. Translating it yields CASRYRQGTKDEQFF. The chain joins TRBV11-2 to TRBJ2-1, with 8 bases lining up with TRBD1. The V segment lost 6 bases and the J segment 8 bases; nucleotides outside the gene matches: 12. CDR3 size: 15 residues. Germline assignment: CDR1 SGHAT and CDR2 FQNNGV.

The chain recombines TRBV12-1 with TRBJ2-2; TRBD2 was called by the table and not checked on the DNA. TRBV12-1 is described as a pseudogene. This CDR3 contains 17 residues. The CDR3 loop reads CASSPTVGLAGPGELFF. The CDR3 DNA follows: TGTGCCAGCAGCCCCACCGTCGGACTAGCGGGACCCGGGGAGCTGTTTTTT.

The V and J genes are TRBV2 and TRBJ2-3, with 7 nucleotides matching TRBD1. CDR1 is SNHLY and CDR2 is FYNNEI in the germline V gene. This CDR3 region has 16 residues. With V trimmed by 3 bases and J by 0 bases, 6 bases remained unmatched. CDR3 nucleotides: TGTGCCAGCAGTGAGCTCCCACAGGGGAGCACAGATACGCAGTATTTT. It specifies CASSELPQGSTDTQYF.

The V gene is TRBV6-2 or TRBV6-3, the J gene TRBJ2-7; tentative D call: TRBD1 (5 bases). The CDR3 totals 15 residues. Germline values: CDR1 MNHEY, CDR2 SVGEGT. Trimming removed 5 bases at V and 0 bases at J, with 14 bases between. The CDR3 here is CASSQGSTGSYEQYF. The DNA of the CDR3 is TGTGCCAGCAGTCAGGGCTCGACGGGCTCCTACGAGCAGTACTTC.

Written as DNA, the CDR3 is TGTGCCAGTAGTACAGGACAGAGCACTGAAGCTTTCTTT. Amino acid sequence: CASSTGQSTEAFF. This chain uses TRBV19 with TRBJ1-1, with a tentative D call TRBD1 (6 bases). CDR1 is LNHDA and CDR2 is SQIVND in the germline V gene (reference sequence). Trimming shortened V by 4 bases and J by 4 bases, and 10 bases separated the two germline ends. The length of the CDR3 is 13 residues.

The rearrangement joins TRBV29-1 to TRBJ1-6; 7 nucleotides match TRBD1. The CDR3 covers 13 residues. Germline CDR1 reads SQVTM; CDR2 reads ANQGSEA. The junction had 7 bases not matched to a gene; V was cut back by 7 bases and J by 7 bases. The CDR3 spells CSAGDSPNSPLHF. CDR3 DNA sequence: TGCAGCGCGGGGGACAGCCCAAATTCACCCCTCCACTTT.

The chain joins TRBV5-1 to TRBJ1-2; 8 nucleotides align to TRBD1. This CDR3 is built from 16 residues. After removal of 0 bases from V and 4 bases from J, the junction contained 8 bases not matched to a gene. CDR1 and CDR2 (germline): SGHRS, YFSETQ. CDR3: CASSLGRQGRGYGYTF. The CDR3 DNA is TGCGCCAGCAGCTTGGGCAGACAGGGGCGAGGCTATGGCTACACCTTC.

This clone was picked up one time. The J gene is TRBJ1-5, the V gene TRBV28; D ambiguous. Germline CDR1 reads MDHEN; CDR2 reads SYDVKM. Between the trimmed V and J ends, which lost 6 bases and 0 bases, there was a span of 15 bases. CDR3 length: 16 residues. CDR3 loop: CASSDPRGYSNQPQHF. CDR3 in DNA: TGTGCCAGCAGCGACCCCCGGGGATATAGCAATCAGCCCCAGCATTTT.

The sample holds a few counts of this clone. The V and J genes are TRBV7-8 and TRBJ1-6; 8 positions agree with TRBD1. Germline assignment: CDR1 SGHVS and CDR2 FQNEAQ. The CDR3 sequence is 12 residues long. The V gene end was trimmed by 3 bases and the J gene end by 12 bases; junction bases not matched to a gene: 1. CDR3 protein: CASSFDRGPLHF. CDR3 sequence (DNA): TGTGCCAGCAGCTTCGACAGGGGACCCCTCCACTTT.